These 17 T cell receptor beta chains originate from one sample sequenced in a study of blood T cell repertoires in COVID-19. This table comes from immunoSEQ multiplex PCR, and its TCRdb copy is limited to in-frame clones, with some not included. The table includes about 280,000 clones, roughly four fifths detected once. The sample taken for sequencing was PBMCs or T cells enriched from blood (not recorded which). The receptors here all came from a man aged 35 to 55 who had been exposed to COVID-19.

In its sample, this clone was seen a few times. The chain is built from TRBV6-5 and TRBJ2-1, with D maybe TRBD1 (6 bases). CDR3 length: 15 amino acids. Germline CDR1 is MNHEY and CDR2 is SVGAGI. With 5 bases removed from V and 0 bases from J, the gap between germline ends came to 11 bases. Here the CDR3 DNA reads TGTGCCAGCAGTCCGGACAGCCACTCCTACAATGAGCAGTTCTTC. Protein: CASSPDSHSYNEQFF.

The rearrangement uses TRBV27 and TRBJ1-2; 8 nucleotides line up with TRBD1. The germline gives CDR1 MNHEY, CDR2 SMNVEV (reference sequence). This CDR3 has 14 amino acids. V lost 4 bases, J lost 2 bases, and 3 bases stayed unmatched. CDR3 bases: TGTGCCAGCAGTTATGGGACAGGCAACTATGGCTACACCTTC. Translating it yields CASSYGTGNYGYTF.

The chain employs TRBV10-1 and TRBJ2-2; tentative D call: TRBD2 (5 bases). Trimming removed 3 bases from V and 4 bases from J, with 18 bases in between. The CDR3 length is 17 residues. CDR1 and CDR2 (germline): WNHNN, SYGVQD (reference sequence). The CDR3 here is CASSEKLGGLPTGELFF. CDR3 DNA sequence: TGCGCCAGCAGTGAAAAACTTGGAGGTCTCCCCACCGGGGAGCTGTTTTTT.

The V call is TRBV5-4, the J call TRBJ2-7; D is possibly TRBD1 (8 bases). V lost 4 bases and J 5 bases, leaving 19 bases between the germline ends. CDR3 length equals 15 residues. Germline CDR1 reads SGHNT; CDR2 reads YYREEE (reference sequence). In DNA form, the CDR3 reads TGTGCCAGCAGCCCCGGACAGGGAGGGTACAACGAGCAGTACTTC. It is translated as CASSPGQGGYNEQYF.

Here the CDR3 reads CALTSGSTDTQYF. For the CDR3, the DNA is TGTGCCCTGACTAGCGGGAGCACAGATACGCAGTATTTT. The chain joins TRBV30 to TRBJ2-3, with 10 bases that match TRBD2. The CDR3 is 13 amino acids. Unmatched junction bases numbered 2, after V lost 8 bases and J lost 0 bases. Germline V gene lookup returns CDR1 GTSNPN and CDR2 SVGIG (reference sequence).

This clone was seen only once. The V gene is TRBV30, the J gene TRBJ2-1; TRBD2 matches at 11 bases. The J segment lost 2 bases and the V segment lost 0 bases, leaving 3 bases of the junction unmatched. This CDR3 comprises 16 residues. Germline V gene data show CDR1 as GTSNPN and CDR2 as SVGIG (reference sequence). The CDR3 bases are TGTGCCTGGAGTGTACGGGGACTAGCGGCCTACAATGAGCAGTTCTTC. Protein product: CAWSVRGLAAYNEQFF.

The chain has TRBV19 and TRBJ2-7, with TRBD2 matching 13 bases. Looked up from germline, CDR1 is LNHDA and CDR2 is SQIVND (reference sequence). This CDR3 contains 14 residues. Losses at the gene ends were 11 bases for V and 5 bases for J; bases not matched to a gene: 9. In nucleotides, the CDR3 is TGTGCCGTAGGGACTAGCGGGATGGTAAACGAGCAGTACTTC. Translated: CAVGTSGMVNEQYF.

The rearrangement uses TRBV19 and TRBJ2-1; TRBD2 aligns across 8 bases. Trimming removed 5 bases from V and 3 bases from J; junction bases left unmatched: 9. The CDR3 is made up of 16 amino acids. Germline CDR1 LNHDA, CDR2 SQIVND (reference sequence). The CDR3 sequence: CASSLKAGLGYNEQFF. The DNA of the CDR3 is TGTGCCAGTAGTCTCAAAGCGGGACTAGGCTACAATGAGCAGTTCTTC.

The V gene is TRBV7-8, the J gene TRBJ2-3; 10 bases are a match to TRBD2. The J segment lost 2 bases and the V segment lost 1 base, leaving 3 bases of the junction unmatched. The germline V gene encodes CDR1 SGHVS and CDR2 FQNEAQ. The CDR3 has 16 amino acids. CDR3 protein: CASSLESGRATDTQYF. The CDR3 bases are TGTGCCAGCAGCTTAGAAAGCGGGAGGGCCACAGATACGCAGTATTTT.

This clone was recorded a few times. The chain joins TRBV19 to TRBJ1-1; maybe TRBD1 (5 bases). The CDR3 has 15 amino acids. With 5 bases removed from V and 5 bases from J, the gap between germline ends came to 18 bases. Per germline, CDR1 LNHDA and CDR2 SQIVND (reference sequence). CDR3 loop: CASSVGTTIPTEAFF. As DNA, the CDR3 is TGTGCCAGTAGTGTCGGGACTACCATCCCGACTGAAGCTTTCTTT.

As to this clone: The same CDR3 also results from other DNA sequences found in this sample. The chain combines TRBV6-5 with TRBJ1-2, with D maybe TRBD1 (5 bases). Trimming removed 5 bases at V and 4 bases at J, with 8 bases between. In germline, CDR1 is MNHEY, CDR2 SVGAGI. CDR3 length: 12 residues. CDR3 residues: CASSPGLYGYTF. DNA of the CDR3: TGTGCCAGCAGTCCGGGACTCTATGGCTACACCTTC.

The V call is TRBV6-5, the J call TRBJ2-7, with 9 bases lining up with TRBD1. V gave up 0 bases and J gave up 2 bases; unmatched junction bases: 2. This CDR3 spans 15 amino acids. Per germline, CDR1 MNHEY and CDR2 SVGAGI. The chain's CDR3 is CASSYSRDRAYEQYF. The CDR3 nucleotides are TGTGCCAGCAGTTACTCCCGGGACAGGGCCTACGAGCAGTACTTC.

The CDR3 DNA follows: TGTGCCAGCAGCGTAGGGAGGTCTAATGAGCAGTTCTTC. Protein: CASSVGRSNEQFF. This rearrangement joins TRBV9 to TRBJ2-1, with a weak D call TRBD2 (5 bases). This CDR3 has 13 residues. Trimming cost V 0 bases and J 7 bases, with 8 bases left between them. Looked up from germline, CDR1 is SGDLS and CDR2 is YYNGEE.

The gene calls are TRBV4-2 and TRBJ2-1; D gene ambiguous. Trimming shortened V by 1 base and J by 1 base, and 8 bases separated the two germline ends. CDR3 length: 15 residues. Germline V gives CDR1 LGHNA, CDR2 YNFKEQ. Here the CDR3 reads CASSQGRGSYNEQFF. CDR3 DNA sequence: TGTGCCAGCAGCCAAGGGAGAGGATCCTACAATGAGCAGTTCTTC.

The V and J genes are TRBV5-1 and TRBJ1-1; TRBD1 matches at 9 bases. The germline V gene encodes CDR1 SGHRS and CDR2 YFSETQ. The CDR3 is 17 residues long. The V gene end was trimmed by 3 bases and the J gene end by 3 bases; junction bases not matched to a gene: 12. The CDR3 DNA sequence: TGCGCCAGCAGCTGGGGGACAGGGTTAATTGGGGACACTGAAGCTTTCTTT. It translates to CASSWGTGLIGDTEAFF. Using reference TRBV5-1 and TRBJ1-1 for the parts outside the CDR3, the full variable domain is KAGVTQTPRYLIKTRGQQVTLSCSPISGHRSVSWYQQTPGQGLQFLFEYFSETQRNKGNFPGRFSGRQFSNSRSEMNVSTLELGDSALYLCASSWGTGLIGDTEAFFGQGTRLTVV.

The chain joins TRBV7-9 to TRBJ2-3; D gene unclear. The CDR3 is made up of 15 amino acids. Per the germline V gene, CDR1 is SEHNR and CDR2 is FQNEAQ (reference sequence). Trimming removed 1 base at V and 2 bases at J, with 10 bases between. The DNA for the CDR3 is TGTGCCAGCAGCTTAGAAGAGAGATCCACAGATACGCAGTATTTT. Translation gives CASSLEERSTDTQYF.

Concerning this clone: A much larger clonotype is one base distant, so this may be a read error. The CDR3 region has the DNA TGTGCCAGCAGTGACTCTAGCGGCTCCTACAATGAGCAGCTCTTC. Its protein is CASSDSSGSYNEQLF. The chain carries TRBV6-4 and TRBJ2-1; D might be TRBD2 (6 bases). Per germline, CDR1 MRHNA and CDR2 SNTAGT. The CDR3 runs 15 residues.